Described below is a single T cell receptor (beta chain) sequence and its context. Its recognized antigen is unknown. No base quality values were provided; no much bigger clone lies one nucleotide off. Flow cytometry had shown CD8+CD57+ cell expansion in the patients selected for sequencing. All patients had severe acquired aplastic anemia diagnosed by International Study of Aplastic Anemia and Agranulocytosis and Camitta criteria. At the time blood was sampled, none of the patients had received any therapy. In this study, sorted CD4+ and CD8+ T cells from the blood of healthy subjects and of severe aplastic anemia patients had their TCR repertoires deep-sequenced. Patients were enrolled in the USA under clinicaltrials.gov protocols 00001620, 01623167, 00001397, 00071045, 00081523 and 00961064. Ficoll-Paque density gradient centrifugation was used to isolate peripheral blood mononuclear cells. Before DNA extraction, CD4+ and CD8+ T cells were sorted with FACS or magnetic beads.

Genomic DNA was used as template for profiling of TCR beta VDJ combinations and CDR3 sequences. An Illumina HiSeq 2000 was used for TCR repertoire sequencing. For the original study's pipeline: Repertoire assessment relied on Simpson's diversity index, CDR3 size and DJ length profiles, and TRBV/TRBJ rearrangement plots. The most abundant DNA sequence in the deep sequencing data was taken as the immunodominant clone. CDR3 amino acid sequences were checked for sharing across subjects and were also compared against the VDJdb database and published repertoires. The public reads were run again by TCRdb, first through fastp at Q25 and then through MiXCR, and only productive beta chains were kept. Rows with one shared CDR3 protein collapse into an entry with the most common genes and DNA. The V and J calls were not made by the authors but by TCRdb's processing. For this sample the table gives roughly 290,000 distinct CDR3 sequences, of which roughly 53% were detected only once. The biggest ten clones account for around 1.2% of the sample.

This sample was taken from a study of CD8+CD57+ T cells in acquired aplastic anemia (dated by TCRdb to the late 2010s). Concerning the study at large: On average, sorted CD4+ and CD8+ cells yielded approximately 3 ug of extracted DNA, with a range of about 0.17 to 27.4 ug. CD8+CD57+ expansion was defined as frequency above the mean frequency observed in healthy subjects.

Paper-wide results and their limitations: CD8+ Simpson's diversity did not differ significantly between patients and healthy controls (P=0.060). Although roughly 29 CD8+ CDR3 sequences were shared by patients and controls, these sequences appeared highly expressed in patients and within the immunodominant clones of patients.

The sample taken for sequencing was sorted CD4+, CD8+, or CD8+CD57+ T cells (not recorded which) from PBMCs. The sequence was obtained from a human donor with aplastic anemia.

The nucleotides are TGTGCCAGCACCCGAGGGGGGAAAGAGACCCAGTACTTC. Translated, this is CASTRGGKETQYF. Rearrangement joined TRBV25-1 to TRBJ2-5; the D segment might be TRBD1 or TRBD2, since each matches 6 bases. The CDR3 runs 13 residues from the cysteine to the phenylalanine. The DNA shown is the 39-base CDR3, in frame from base 1. For CDR1 and CDR2, the germline V gene lists MGHDK and SYGVNS. V sheds 7 bases and J sheds 3 bases, leaving 12 bases between their ends.